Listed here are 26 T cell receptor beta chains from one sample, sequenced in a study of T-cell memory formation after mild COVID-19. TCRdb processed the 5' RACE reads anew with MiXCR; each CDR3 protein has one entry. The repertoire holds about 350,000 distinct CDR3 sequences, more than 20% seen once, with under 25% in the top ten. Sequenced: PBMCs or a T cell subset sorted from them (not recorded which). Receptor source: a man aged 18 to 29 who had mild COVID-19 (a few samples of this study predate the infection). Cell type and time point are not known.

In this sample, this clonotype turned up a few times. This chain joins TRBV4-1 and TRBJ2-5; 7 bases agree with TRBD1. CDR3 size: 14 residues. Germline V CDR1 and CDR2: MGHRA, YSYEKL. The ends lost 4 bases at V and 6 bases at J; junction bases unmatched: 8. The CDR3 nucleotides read TGCGCCAGCAGCCCGGGACAGCCTAGACAGACCCAGTACTTC. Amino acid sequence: CASSPGQPRQTQYF.

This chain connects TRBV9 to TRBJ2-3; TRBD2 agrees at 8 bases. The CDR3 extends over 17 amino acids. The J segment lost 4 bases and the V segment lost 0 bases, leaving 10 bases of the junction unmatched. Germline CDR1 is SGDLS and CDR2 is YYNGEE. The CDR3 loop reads CASSVGRGGPESDTQYF. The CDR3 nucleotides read TGTGCCAGCAGCGTAGGGCGCGGGGGGCCGGAGTCAGATACGCAGTATTTT.

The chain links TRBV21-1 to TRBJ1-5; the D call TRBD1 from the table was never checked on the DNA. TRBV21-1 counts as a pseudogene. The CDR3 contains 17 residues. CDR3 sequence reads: CASSIRRVLRWRPAQHF. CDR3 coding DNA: TGTGCAAGCAGCATCAGGCGTGTATTGAGGTGGCGTCCGGCCCAGCATTTT.

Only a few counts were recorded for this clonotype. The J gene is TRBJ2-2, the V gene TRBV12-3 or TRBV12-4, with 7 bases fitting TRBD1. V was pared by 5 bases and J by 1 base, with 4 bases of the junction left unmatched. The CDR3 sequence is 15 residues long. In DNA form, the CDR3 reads TGTGCCAGCAGTGCCGGGACAGAGAACACCGGGGAGCTGTTTTTT. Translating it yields CASSAGTENTGELFF.

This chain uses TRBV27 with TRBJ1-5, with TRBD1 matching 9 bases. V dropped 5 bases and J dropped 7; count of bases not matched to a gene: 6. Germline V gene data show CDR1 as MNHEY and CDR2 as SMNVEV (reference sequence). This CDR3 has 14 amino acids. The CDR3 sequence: CASSAQQGAQPQHF. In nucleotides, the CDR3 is TGTGCCAGCAGTGCCCAACAGGGGGCCCAGCCCCAGCATTTT.

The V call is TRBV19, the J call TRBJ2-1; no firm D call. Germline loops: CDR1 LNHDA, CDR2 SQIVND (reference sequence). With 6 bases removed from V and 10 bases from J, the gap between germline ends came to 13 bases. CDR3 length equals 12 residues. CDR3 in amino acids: CASSPSVGEQFF. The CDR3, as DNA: TGTGCCAGTAGCCCTAGTGTCGGGGAGCAGTTCTTC.

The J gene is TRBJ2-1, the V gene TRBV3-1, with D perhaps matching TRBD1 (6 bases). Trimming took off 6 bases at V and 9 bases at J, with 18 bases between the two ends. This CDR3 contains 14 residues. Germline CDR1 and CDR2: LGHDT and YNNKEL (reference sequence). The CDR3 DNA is TGTGCCAGCAGTCGACGACAGGCTTCTAGTGAGCAGTTCTTC. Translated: CASSRRQASSEQFF.

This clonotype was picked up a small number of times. CDR3 DNA: TGCAGTGCTGACTACAATGAGCAGTTCTTC. Protein product: CSADYNEQFF. The rearrangement uses TRBV20-1 and TRBJ2-1, with D unresolved. V shed 5 bases and J shed 3 bases, with 2 bases lying between them. Looked up from germline, CDR1 is DFQATT and CDR2 is SNEGSKA (reference sequence). The CDR3 is 10 residues long.

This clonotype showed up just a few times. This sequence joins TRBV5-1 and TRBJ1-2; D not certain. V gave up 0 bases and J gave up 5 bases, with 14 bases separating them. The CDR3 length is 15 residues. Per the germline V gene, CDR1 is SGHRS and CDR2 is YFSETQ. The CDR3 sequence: CASSLGPGPGYGYTF. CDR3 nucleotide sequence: TGCGCCAGCAGCTTGGGGCCGGGTCCTGGGTATGGCTACACCTTC.

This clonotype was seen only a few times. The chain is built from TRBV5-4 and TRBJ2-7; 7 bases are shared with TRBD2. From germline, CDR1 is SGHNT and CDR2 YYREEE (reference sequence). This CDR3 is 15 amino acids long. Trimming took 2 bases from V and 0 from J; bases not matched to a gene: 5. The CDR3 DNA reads TGTGCCAGCAGCTTTGAGCGGGGAAGCTCCTACGAGCAGTACTTC. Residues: CASSFERGSSYEQYF.

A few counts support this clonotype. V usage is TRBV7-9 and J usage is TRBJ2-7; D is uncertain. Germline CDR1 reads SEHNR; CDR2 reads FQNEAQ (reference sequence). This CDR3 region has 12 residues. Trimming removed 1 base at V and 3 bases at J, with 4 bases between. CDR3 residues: CASSLGFYEQYF. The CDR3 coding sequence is TGTGCCAGCAGCTTAGGTTTCTACGAGCAGTACTTC. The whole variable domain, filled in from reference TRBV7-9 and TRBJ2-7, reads DTGVSQNPRHKITKRGQNVTFRCDPISEHNRLYWYRQTLGQGPEFLTYFQNEAQLEKSRLLSDRFSAERPKGSFSTLEIQRTEQGDSAMYLCASSLGFYEQYFGPGTRLTVT.

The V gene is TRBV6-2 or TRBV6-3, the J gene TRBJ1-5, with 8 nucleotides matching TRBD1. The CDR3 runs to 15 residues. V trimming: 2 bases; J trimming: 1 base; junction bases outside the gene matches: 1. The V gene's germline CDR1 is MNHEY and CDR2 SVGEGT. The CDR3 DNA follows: TGTGCCAGCAGTTACCGGGACAGGAGCAATCAGCCCCAGCATTTT. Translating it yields CASSYRDRSNQPQHF.

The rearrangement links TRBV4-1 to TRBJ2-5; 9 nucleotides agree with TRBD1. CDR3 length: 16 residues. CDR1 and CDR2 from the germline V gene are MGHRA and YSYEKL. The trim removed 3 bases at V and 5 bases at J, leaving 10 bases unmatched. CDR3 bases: TGCGCCAGCAGCCAGTGGGGGACAGGGCGACGCGAGACCCAGTACTTC. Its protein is CASSQWGTGRRETQYF.

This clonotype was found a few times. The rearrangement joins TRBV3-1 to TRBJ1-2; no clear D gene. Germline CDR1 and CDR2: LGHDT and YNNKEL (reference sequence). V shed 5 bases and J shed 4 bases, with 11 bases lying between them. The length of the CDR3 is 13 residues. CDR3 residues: CASSLKLSYGYTF. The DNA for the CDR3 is TGTGCCAGCAGCTTAAAACTTTCCTATGGCTACACCTTC.

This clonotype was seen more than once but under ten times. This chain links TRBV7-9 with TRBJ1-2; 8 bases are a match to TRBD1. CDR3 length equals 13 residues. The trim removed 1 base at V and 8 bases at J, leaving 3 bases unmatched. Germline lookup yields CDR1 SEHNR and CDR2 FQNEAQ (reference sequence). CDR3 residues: CASSLGQGQGYTF. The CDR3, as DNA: TGTGCCAGCAGCTTAGGACAGGGGCAAGGCTACACCTTC.

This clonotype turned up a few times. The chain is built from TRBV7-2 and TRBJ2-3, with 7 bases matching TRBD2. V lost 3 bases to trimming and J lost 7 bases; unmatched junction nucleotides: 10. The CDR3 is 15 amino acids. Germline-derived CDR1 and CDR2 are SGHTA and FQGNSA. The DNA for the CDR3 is TGTGCCAGCAGCTTGATGGGTAGCGGGCCCCATACGCAGTATTTT. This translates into CASSLMGSGPHTQYF.

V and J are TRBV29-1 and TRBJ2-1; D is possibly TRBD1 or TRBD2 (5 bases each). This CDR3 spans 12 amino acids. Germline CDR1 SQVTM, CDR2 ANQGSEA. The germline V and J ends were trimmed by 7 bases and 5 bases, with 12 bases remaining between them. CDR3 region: CSAGTGNNEQFF. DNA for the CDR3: TGCAGCGCCGGGACGGGGAACAATGAGCAGTTCTTC.

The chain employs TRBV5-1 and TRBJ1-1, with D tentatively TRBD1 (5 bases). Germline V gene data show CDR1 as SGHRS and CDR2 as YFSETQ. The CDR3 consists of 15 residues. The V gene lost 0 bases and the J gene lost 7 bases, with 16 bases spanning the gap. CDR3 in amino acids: CASSLVRTAGYEAFF. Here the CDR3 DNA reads TGCGCCAGCAGCTTGGTACGAACAGCAGGGTATGAAGCTTTCTTT. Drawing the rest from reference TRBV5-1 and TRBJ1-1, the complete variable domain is KAGVTQTPRYLIKTRGQQVTLSCSPISGHRSVSWYQQTPGQGLQFLFEYFSETQRNKGNFPGRFSGRQFSNSRSEMNVSTLELGDSALYLCASSLVRTAGYEAFFGQGTRLTVV.

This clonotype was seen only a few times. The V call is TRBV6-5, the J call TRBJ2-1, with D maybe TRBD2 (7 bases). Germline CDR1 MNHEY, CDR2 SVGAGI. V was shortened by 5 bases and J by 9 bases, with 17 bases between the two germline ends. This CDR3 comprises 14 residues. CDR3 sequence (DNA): TGTGCCAGCAGTCCAATGGGGGGGGCGGGTGAGCAGTTCTTC. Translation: CASSPMGGAGEQFF.

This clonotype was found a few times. The CDR3 spells CASSHLRGSEAFF. CDR3 coding DNA: TGCGCCAGCAGCCATCTACGGGGGTCTGAAGCTTTCTTT. V and J are TRBV4-1 and TRBJ1-1; D is perhaps TRBD1 (5 bases). The CDR3 runs 13 residues. The germline V gene encodes CDR1 MGHRA and CDR2 YSYEKL. The V gene lost 3 bases and the J gene lost 6 bases, with 11 bases spanning the gap.

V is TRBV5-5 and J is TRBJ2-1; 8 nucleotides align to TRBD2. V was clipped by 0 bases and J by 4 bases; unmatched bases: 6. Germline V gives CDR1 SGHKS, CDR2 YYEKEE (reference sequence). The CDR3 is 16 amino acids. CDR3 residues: CASSLAPAGVYNEQFF. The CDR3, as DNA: TGTGCCAGCAGCTTGGCCCCAGCGGGGGTTTACAATGAGCAGTTCTTC.

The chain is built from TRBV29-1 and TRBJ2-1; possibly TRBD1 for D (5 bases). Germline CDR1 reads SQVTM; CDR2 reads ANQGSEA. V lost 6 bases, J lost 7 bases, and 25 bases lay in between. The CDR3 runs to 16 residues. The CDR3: CSVPSIQGVRWNEQFF. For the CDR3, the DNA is TGCAGCGTCCCCTCCATCCAGGGCGTGAGGTGGAATGAGCAGTTCTTC.

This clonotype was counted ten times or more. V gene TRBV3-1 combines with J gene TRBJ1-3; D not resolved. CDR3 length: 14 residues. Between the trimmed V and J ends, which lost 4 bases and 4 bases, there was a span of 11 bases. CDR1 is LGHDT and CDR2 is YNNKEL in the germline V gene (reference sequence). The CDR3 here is CASSLSGYGNTIYF. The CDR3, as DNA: TGTGCCAGCAGCCTCTCGGGGTACGGAAACACCATATATTTT. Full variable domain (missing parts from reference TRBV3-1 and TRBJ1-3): DTAVSQTPKYLVTQMGNDKSIKCEQNLGHDTMYWYKQDSKKFLKIMFSYNNKELIINETVPNRFSPKSPDKAHLNLHINSLELGDSAVYFCASSLSGYGNTIYFGEGSWLTVV.

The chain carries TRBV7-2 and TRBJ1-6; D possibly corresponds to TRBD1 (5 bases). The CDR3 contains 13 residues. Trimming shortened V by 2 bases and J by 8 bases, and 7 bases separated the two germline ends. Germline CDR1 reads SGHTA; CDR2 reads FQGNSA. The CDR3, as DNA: TGTGCCAGCAGCTTACGACAGTATTCACCCCTCCACTTT. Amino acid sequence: CASSLRQYSPLHF.

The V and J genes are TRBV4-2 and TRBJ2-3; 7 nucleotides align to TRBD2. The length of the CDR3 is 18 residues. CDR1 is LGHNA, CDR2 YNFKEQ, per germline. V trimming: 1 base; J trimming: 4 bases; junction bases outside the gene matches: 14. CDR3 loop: CASSQVLKLGGGADTQYF. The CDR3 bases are TGTGCCAGCAGCCAAGTTCTTAAGCTGGGGGGGGGAGCAGATACGCAGTATTTT.

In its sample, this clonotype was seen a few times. CDR3 coding DNA: TGTGCCAGCAGTTACTCCATACGGACAGGGGGCAAAGAGACCCAGTACTTC. This gives the protein CASSYSIRTGGKETQYF. This sequence joins TRBV6-2 or TRBV6-3 and TRBJ2-5; 11 bases line up with TRBD1. V dropped 0 bases and J dropped 3; count of bases not matched to a gene: 6. Germline-derived CDR1 and CDR2 are MNHEY and SVGEGT. The CDR3 has 17 amino acids.